The 30 T cell receptor beta chains presented below share a single source sample, sequenced in a study of PD-1 blockade in mismatch repair-deficient tumors. This table comes from immunoSEQ multiplex PCR, and its TCRdb copy is limited to in-frame clones, with some not included. Here the sample spans 120,000 or so clones, around 87% being singletons. This specimen consisted of peripheral blood, obtained 44 weeks after starting pembrolizumab. The source is an adult with mismatch repair-deficient cancer.

V gene TRBV30 combines with J gene TRBJ2-1, with 13 bases that match TRBD2. This CDR3 is 14 amino acids long. The ends lost 0 bases at V and 15 bases at J; junction bases unmatched: 8. Germline CDR1 is GTSNPN and CDR2 is SVGIG (reference sequence). Written as DNA, the CDR3 is TGTGCCTGGAGTGTAGGGGGACTAGCGGGAAGGGGGTTCTTC. Its protein is CAWSVGGLAGRGFF.

The chain links TRBV10-2 to TRBJ2-7; TRBD2 is a possible D gene (6 bases). The CDR3 contains 13 residues. The V end was cut by 6 bases, the J end by 5 bases, with 14 bases between. Germline V CDR1 and CDR2: WSHSY, SAAADI. CDR3 protein: CASRSAGSNEQYF. The CDR3 coding sequence is TGCGCCAGCAGGTCGGCGGGATCAAACGAGCAGTACTTC.

The V and J genes are TRBV6-6 and TRBJ2-7; the match to TRBD2 covers 9 bases. Germline V lookup: CDR1 MNHNY, CDR2 SVGAGI (reference sequence). V trimming: 8 bases; J trimming: 4 bases; junction bases outside the gene matches: 6. This CDR3 has 13 residues. The CDR3 DNA reads as TGTGCCAGCTGTAGGACTAGCGATTACGAGCAGTACTTC. Translation: CASCRTSDYEQYF.

The CDR3, as DNA: TGCGCCAGCAGCCAAGACGGACAGGTACGGAGCTACGAGCAGTACTTC. It yields the protein CASSQDGQVRSYEQYF. The V call is TRBV4-1, the J call TRBJ2-7; 7 nucleotides agree with TRBD1. Per the germline V gene, CDR1 is MGHRA and CDR2 is YSYEKL. This CDR3 spans 16 amino acids. V was pared by 0 bases and J by 3 bases, with 8 bases of the junction left unmatched.

The chain couples TRBV28 to TRBJ2-2; D tentatively fits TRBD1 or TRBD2 (6 bases each). V was trimmed by 6 bases and J by 5 bases, leaving 13 bases between them. This CDR3 spans 14 amino acids. Germline V gives CDR1 MDHEN, CDR2 SYDVKM. The CDR3 sequence: CASSGGARTGELFF. The CDR3 nucleotides read TGTGCCAGCAGCGGGGGCGCGAGGACCGGGGAGCTGTTTTTT.

The chain has TRBV27 and TRBJ1-4; perhaps TRBD1 as D (6 bases). V lost 2 bases to trimming and J lost 4 bases, with 14 bases between them. This CDR3 region has 16 residues. The germline V gene encodes CDR1 MNHEY and CDR2 SMNVEV (reference sequence). The CDR3 nucleotides read TGTGCCAGCAGTTTAGCGAAGGACAGAATTAATGAAAAACTGTTTTTT. Protein: CASSLAKDRINEKLFF.

The chain combines TRBV27 with TRBJ2-7; D might be TRBD2 (6 bases). Germline V gene lookup returns CDR1 MNHEY and CDR2 SMNVEV (reference sequence). The CDR3 is made up of 15 amino acids. The V end was cut by 5 bases, the J end by 3 bases, with 17 bases between. In nucleotides, the CDR3 is TGTGCCAGCAGTCTCTCAAACCGACTAGGCTACGAGCAGTACTTC. It specifies CASSLSNRLGYEQYF.

CDR3: CASSLGAKETQYF. CDR3 nucleotides: TGTGCCAGCAGCTTAGGCGCAAAAGAGACCCAGTACTTC. This chain joins TRBV7-9 and TRBJ2-5, with D hard to call. CDR1 SEHNR and CDR2 FQNEAQ come from the germline V gene (reference sequence). V was cut by 1 base and J by 3 bases, with 6 bases left in between. The CDR3 totals 13 residues. The variable domain in full, with the rest retrieved from reference TRBV7-9 and TRBJ2-5, is DTGVSQNPRHKITKRGQNVTFRCDPISEHNRLYWYRQTLGQGPEFLTYFQNEAQLEKSRLLSDRFSAERPKGSFSTLEIQRTEQGDSAMYLCASSLGAKETQYFGPGTRLLVL.

The chain combines TRBV29-1 with TRBJ1-2, with 8 bases aligning to TRBD1. Germline CDR1 and CDR2: SQVTM and ANQGSEA. CDR3 length equals 14 residues. Germline trimming cut 2 bases from V and 3 bases from J; bases unmatched to any gene: 5. The CDR3 DNA is TGCAGCGTTGAAAGCCAGGGGGCGCACTATGGCTACACCTTC. It codes for CSVESQGAHYGYTF.

The chain has TRBV5-1 and TRBJ1-4; D gene unclear. V was shortened by 0 bases and J by 5 bases, with 11 bases between the two germline ends. CDR3 length: 15 residues. Germline V gives CDR1 SGHRS, CDR2 YFSETQ. This CDR3 reads CASSLEPGSNEKLFF. Written as DNA, the CDR3 is TGCGCCAGCAGCTTGGAACCAGGCTCCAATGAAAAACTGTTTTTT. Full variable domain (outside the CDR3, taken from reference TRBV5-1 and TRBJ1-4): KAGVTQTPRYLIKTRGQQVTLSCSPISGHRSVSWYQQTPGQGLQFLFEYFSETQRNKGNFPGRFSGRQFSNSRSEMNVSTLELGDSALYLCASSLEPGSNEKLFFGSGTQLSVL.

V usage is TRBV10-3 and J usage is TRBJ1-2; D might be TRBD1 (5 bases). V gave up 0 bases and J gave up 8 bases, with 13 bases separating them. The germline V gene encodes CDR1 ENHRY and CDR2 SYGVKD. The CDR3 length is 14 residues. The CDR3 protein is CAISESFAGSGYTF. The CDR3 bases are TGTGCCATCAGTGAGTCTTTCGCAGGGTCGGGCTACACCTTC.

DNA for the CDR3: TGTGCCAGCGTGGGGGTCACTGAAGCTTTCTTT. Its translation is CASVGVTEAFF. The chain has TRBV19 and TRBJ1-1; D possibly corresponds to TRBD1 (5 bases). The CDR3 covers 11 residues. Trimming took off 9 bases at V and 4 bases at J, with 9 bases between the two ends. CDR1 and CDR2 from the germline V gene are LNHDA and SQIVND (reference sequence).

This clone has a single count. The J gene is TRBJ1-1, the V gene TRBV30; maybe TRBD1 (5 bases). Germline V gene lookup returns CDR1 GTSNPN and CDR2 SVGIG (reference sequence). V lost 4 bases to trimming and J lost 8 bases, with 11 bases between them. This CDR3 has 11 residues. DNA of the CDR3: TGTGCCTGGAAAAGGGGAGGGGAAGCTTTCTTT. As protein: CAWKRGGEAFF.

The chain recombines TRBV15 with TRBJ2-1; D might be TRBD2 (6 bases). CDR3 length: 14 amino acids. V lost 5 bases, J lost 2 bases, and 10 bases lay in between. Germline values: CDR1 LNHNV, CDR2 YYDKDF (reference sequence). In nucleotides, the CDR3 is TGTGCCACCAGCGGCCGACTAGCCTACAATGAGCAGTTCTTC. Its protein product is CATSGRLAYNEQFF.

V gene TRBV7-8 combines with J gene TRBJ2-7, with 9 bases that match TRBD1. V was pared by 4 bases and J by 7 bases, with 8 bases of the junction left unmatched. The CDR3 is made up of 14 amino acids. Germline-derived CDR1 and CDR2 are SGHVS and FQNEAQ. The CDR3 DNA is TGTGCCAGCAGCTACCAACAGGGGGCTAGGGAGCAGTACTTC. Protein sequence: CASSYQQGAREQYF. The full variable domain, rest sourced from reference TRBV7-8 and TRBJ2-7, is GAGVSQSPRYKVAKRGQDVALRCDPISGHVSLFWYQQALGQGPEFLTYFQNEAQLDKSGLPSDRFFAERPEGSVSTLKIQRTQQEDSAVYLCASSYQQGAREQYFGPGTRLTVT.

A few counts support this clone. The V gene is TRBV5-1, the J gene TRBJ1-2; 8 nucleotides agree with TRBD1. J gave up 0 bases and V 3 bases, and 1 base lay outside the gene matches. This CDR3 region has 14 residues. Germline V gives CDR1 SGHRS, CDR2 YFSETQ. CDR3 sequence reads: CASSWGQANYGYTF. In DNA, the CDR3 is TGCGCCAGCAGCTGGGGACAGGCTAACTATGGCTACACCTTC. The full variable domain, rest sourced from reference TRBV5-1 and TRBJ1-2, is KAGVTQTPRYLIKTRGQQVTLSCSPISGHRSVSWYQQTPGQGLQFLFEYFSETQRNKGNFPGRFSGRQFSNSRSEMNVSTLELGDSALYLCASSWGQANYGYTFGSGTRLTVV.

The CDR3 DNA is TGTGCCATCAGCGCTAGAACGACCGGGACAGGGTACGAGCAGTACTTC. Translation gives CAISARTTGTGYEQYF. This rearrangement joins TRBV10-3 to TRBJ2-7, with 9 bases aligning to TRBD1. Trimming cost V 6 bases and J 4 bases; bases outside gene matches: 13. This CDR3 is 16 amino acids long. The germline V gene has CDR1 ENHRY and CDR2 SYGVKD.

This sequence joins TRBV28 and TRBJ2-3; D is possibly TRBD2 (5 bases). The V end was cut by 2 bases, the J end by 0 bases, with 15 bases between. Germline CDR1 is MDHEN and CDR2 is SYDVKM. The CDR3 is 17 amino acids. The CDR3 DNA reads TGTGCCAGCAGTTTAAGTCCGAGCGGAGCTAGCACAGATACGCAGTATTTT. It yields the protein CASSLSPSGASTDTQYF.

This clone was recorded once. This chain uses TRBV2 with TRBJ2-1; TRBD1 matches 8 bases. Trimming at V came to 3 bases and at J to 4 bases, leaving 14 bases not matched to a gene. Germline V CDR1 and CDR2: SNHLY, FYNNEI. This CDR3 is built from 18 residues. In DNA, the CDR3 is TGTGCCAGCAGTGAGCACGGACAGGGCGGATACTGGTACAATGAGCAGTTCTTC. Protein: CASSEHGQGGYWYNEQFF.

This chain uses TRBV2 with TRBJ2-3; tentatively, D is TRBD2 (6 bases). The CDR3 spans 14 residues. Germline lookup yields CDR1 SNHLY and CDR2 FYNNEI. V dropped 5 bases and J dropped 0 bases, with 9 bases sitting between them. The CDR3 DNA reads as TGTGCCAGCAGTCACAGCGGGAGCACAGATACGCAGTATTTT. This gives the protein CASSHSGSTDTQYF.

This sequence joins TRBV13 and TRBJ2-7; 8 nucleotides match TRBD2. The germline V gene encodes CDR1 PRHDT and CDR2 FYEKMQ (reference sequence). J was trimmed by 7 bases and V by 0 bases; bases with no gene match: 2. The length of the CDR3 is 13 residues. The CDR3 loop reads CASSLGRGGEQYF. For the CDR3, the DNA is TGTGCCAGCAGCTTAGGCCGGGGGGGAGAGCAGTACTTC.

This clone was detected only once. V and J are TRBV19 and TRBJ1-1, with D perhaps matching TRBD1 (5 bases). V gave up 6 bases and J gave up 3 bases, with 17 bases separating them. The CDR3 covers 15 residues. Germline lookup yields CDR1 LNHDA and CDR2 SQIVND (reference sequence). CDR3 DNA: TGTGCCAGTAGAACGGGACGCCTGGGGGACACTGAAGCTTTCTTT. Its protein product is CASRTGRLGDTEAFF.

The V call is TRBV14, the J call TRBJ1-2; D remains ambiguous. The CDR3 loop spans 14 amino acids. The germline CDR1 and CDR2 sequences are SGHDN and FVKESK. V was clipped by 1 base and J by 2 bases, with 8 bases between them. The CDR3 DNA is TGTGCCAGCAGCCAAGGGCTGGGGAACTATGGCTACACCTTC. Protein: CASSQGLGNYGYTF.

The genes are TRBV5-1 and TRBJ2-5, with D possibly matching TRBD2 (6 bases). Germline V CDR1 and CDR2: SGHRS, YFSETQ. The V gene lost 0 bases and the J gene lost 5 bases, with 17 bases spanning the gap. The CDR3 length is 16 residues. The CDR3 region is CASSLAVGHRGETQYF. The CDR3 nucleotides are TGCGCCAGCAGCTTGGCAGTGGGGCACCGGGGGGAGACCCAGTACTTC.

This chain uses TRBV6-5 with TRBJ2-7, with TRBD1 matching 7 bases. This CDR3 is 14 amino acids long. Trimming took 6 bases from V and 3 from J; bases not matched to a gene: 8. Per germline, CDR1 MNHEY and CDR2 SVGAGI. For the CDR3, the DNA is TGTGCCAGCAGCCCCGGGACAGCTTTCTACGAGCAGTACTTC. This sequence encodes CASSPGTAFYEQYF.

The rearrangement joins TRBV19 to TRBJ1-5; 8 nucleotides align to TRBD1. Losses at the gene ends were 5 bases for V and 4 bases for J; bases not matched to a gene: 4. The CDR3 is made up of 14 amino acids. Germline CDR1 reads LNHDA; CDR2 reads SQIVND (reference sequence). Written as DNA, the CDR3 is TGTGCCAGTAGTGGACAGGGAGGTAATCAGCCCCAGCATTTT. Protein sequence: CASSGQGGNQPQHF.

The chain has TRBV21-1 and TRBJ2-3. TRBV21-1 constitutes a pseudogene. The CDR3 length is 15 residues. The CDR3: CASSNYDPPGYPQYF. CDR3 DNA sequence: TGTGCCAGCAGCAACTATGACCCCCCTGGATATCCGCAGTATTTT.

The chain couples TRBV7-2 to TRBJ1-1; TRBD1 is a possible D gene (6 bases). CDR3 length: 13 residues. Germline V CDR1 and CDR2: SGHTA, FQGNSA. The V and J ends lost 3 bases and 6 bases respectively, with 11 bases between them. As DNA, the CDR3 is TGTGCCAGCAGCTTTACAGGGATCTCTGAAGCTTTCTTT. It is translated as CASSFTGISEAFF.

The chain employs TRBV27 and TRBJ2-1, with D tentatively TRBD2 (5 bases). In germline, CDR1 is MNHEY, CDR2 SMNVEV (reference sequence). V gave up 4 bases and J gave up 8 bases, with 21 bases separating them. CDR3 length: 16 residues. The CDR3 DNA reads TGTGCCAGCAGTTCCCGCAAGCGGACCTCTTTCGATGAGCAGTTCTTC. As protein: CASSSRKRTSFDEQFF.

This chain links TRBV28 with TRBJ2-3, with 7 positions matching TRBD1. The V segment lost 1 base and the J segment 5 bases; nucleotides outside the gene matches: 0. Germline V gives CDR1 MDHEN, CDR2 SYDVKM. The CDR3 has 13 residues. The CDR3 DNA reads as TGTGCCAGCAGTTTATACAGGGGAGATACGCAGTATTTT. Its translation is CASSLYRGDTQYF.